This T cell receptor (beta chain) was identified during a study of OX40 agonist ivuxolimab in advanced cancers. Study in general: Each dose-escalation patient presented with hepatocellular carcinoma, melanoma, renal cell or head and neck cancer.

Sequencing used immunoSEQ multiplex PCR; TCRdb keeps in-frame clones, though not all of them. There are under 85,000 clones in the sample; around 84% occur only once, and approximately 2.6% lies in the top ten. Germline V gene lookup returns CDR1 MNHEY and CDR2 SVGAGI. CDR3 length equals 14 residues. V shed 6 bases, J shed 3 bases, and the junction held 7 bases outside the gene matches. This TCR derives from an adult with an advanced solid tumor such as melanoma, head and neck, liver or kidney cancer. The V call is TRBV6-5, the J call TRBJ2-5; 7 nucleotides line up with TRBD2. The material sequenced was CD4+ or CD8+ T cells sorted from blood, taken in a trial of the OX40 agonist ivuxolimab. The CDR3 nucleotides are TGTGCCAGCAGACCGAGCGGGGTTGAAGAGACCCAGTACTTC. Translation gives CASRPSGVEETQYF.